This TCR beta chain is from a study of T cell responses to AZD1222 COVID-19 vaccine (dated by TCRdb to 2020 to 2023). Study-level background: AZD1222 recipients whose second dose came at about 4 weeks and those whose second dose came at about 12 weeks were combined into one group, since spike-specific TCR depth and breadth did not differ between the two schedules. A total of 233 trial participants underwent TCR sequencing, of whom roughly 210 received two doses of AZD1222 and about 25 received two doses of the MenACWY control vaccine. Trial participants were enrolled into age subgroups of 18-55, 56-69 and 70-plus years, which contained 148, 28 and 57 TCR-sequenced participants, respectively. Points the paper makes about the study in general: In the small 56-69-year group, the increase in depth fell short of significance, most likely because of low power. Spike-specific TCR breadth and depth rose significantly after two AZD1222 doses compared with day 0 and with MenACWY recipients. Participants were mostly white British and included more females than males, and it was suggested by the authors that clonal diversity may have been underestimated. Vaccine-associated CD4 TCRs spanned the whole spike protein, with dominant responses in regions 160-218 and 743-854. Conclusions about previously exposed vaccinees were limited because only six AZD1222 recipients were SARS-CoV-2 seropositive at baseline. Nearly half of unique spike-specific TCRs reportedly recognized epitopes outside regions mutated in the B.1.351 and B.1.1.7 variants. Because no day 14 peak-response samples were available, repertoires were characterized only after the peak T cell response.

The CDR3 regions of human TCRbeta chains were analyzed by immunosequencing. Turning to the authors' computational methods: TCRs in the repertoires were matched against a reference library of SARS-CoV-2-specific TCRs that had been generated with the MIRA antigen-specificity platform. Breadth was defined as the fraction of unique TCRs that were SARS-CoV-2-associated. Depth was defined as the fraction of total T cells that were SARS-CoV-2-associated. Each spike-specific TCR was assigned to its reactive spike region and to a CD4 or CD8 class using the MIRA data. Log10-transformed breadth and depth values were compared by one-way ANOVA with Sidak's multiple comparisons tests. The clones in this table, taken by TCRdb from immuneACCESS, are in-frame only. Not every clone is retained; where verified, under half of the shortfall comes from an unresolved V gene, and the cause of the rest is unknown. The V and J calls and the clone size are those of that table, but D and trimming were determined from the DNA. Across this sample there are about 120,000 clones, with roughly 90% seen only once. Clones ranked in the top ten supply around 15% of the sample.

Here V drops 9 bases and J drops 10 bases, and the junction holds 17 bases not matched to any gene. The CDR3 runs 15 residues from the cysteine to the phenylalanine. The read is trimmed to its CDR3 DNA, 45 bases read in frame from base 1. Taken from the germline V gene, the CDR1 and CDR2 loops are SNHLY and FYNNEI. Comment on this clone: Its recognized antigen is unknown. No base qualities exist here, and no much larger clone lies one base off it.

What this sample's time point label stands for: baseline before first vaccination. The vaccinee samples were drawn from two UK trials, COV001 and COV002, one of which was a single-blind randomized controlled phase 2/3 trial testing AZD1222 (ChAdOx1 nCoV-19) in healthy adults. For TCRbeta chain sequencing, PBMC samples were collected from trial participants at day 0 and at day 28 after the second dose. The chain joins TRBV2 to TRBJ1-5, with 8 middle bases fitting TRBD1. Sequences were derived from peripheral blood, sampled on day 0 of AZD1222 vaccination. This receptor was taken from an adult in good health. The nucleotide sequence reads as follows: TGTGCCAGTAGTCAAGAGCAGGGGGCCCGGGAACCCCAGCATTTT. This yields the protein CASSQEQGAREPQHF.